Sequencing of this TCR beta chain was carried out in a study of OX40 agonist ivuxolimab in advanced cancers. The study's findings and limits: Clonal expansion among partial responders at 0.1-3.0 mg/kg ranked near the lowest. Among some nonresponders, normalized T-cell clonal expansion was also low.

Clones were read by immunoSEQ multiplex PCR, and TCRdb kept only the in-frame ones, dropping some. The repertoire holds 65,000 to 95,000 clones, 90% to 95% seen once, with about 2.3% in the top ten. The germline V gene has CDR1 MDHEN and CDR2 SYDVKM. The CDR3 loop spans 15 amino acids. With 7 bases removed from V and 4 bases from J, the gap between germline ends came to 20 bases. Points on this clone: Its antigen is as yet unknown.

The sample here was CD4+ or CD8+ T cells sorted from blood, taken in a trial of the OX40 agonist ivuxolimab. The chain combines TRBV28 with TRBJ2-7; tentatively, D is TRBD2 (7 bases). The TCR was taken from an adult with an advanced solid tumor such as melanoma, head and neck, liver or kidney cancer. CDR3 sequence: CASTPGGGGSYEQYF. CDR3 DNA sequence: TGTGCCAGCACCCCTGGGGGGGGCGGATCTTACGAGCAGTACTTC.